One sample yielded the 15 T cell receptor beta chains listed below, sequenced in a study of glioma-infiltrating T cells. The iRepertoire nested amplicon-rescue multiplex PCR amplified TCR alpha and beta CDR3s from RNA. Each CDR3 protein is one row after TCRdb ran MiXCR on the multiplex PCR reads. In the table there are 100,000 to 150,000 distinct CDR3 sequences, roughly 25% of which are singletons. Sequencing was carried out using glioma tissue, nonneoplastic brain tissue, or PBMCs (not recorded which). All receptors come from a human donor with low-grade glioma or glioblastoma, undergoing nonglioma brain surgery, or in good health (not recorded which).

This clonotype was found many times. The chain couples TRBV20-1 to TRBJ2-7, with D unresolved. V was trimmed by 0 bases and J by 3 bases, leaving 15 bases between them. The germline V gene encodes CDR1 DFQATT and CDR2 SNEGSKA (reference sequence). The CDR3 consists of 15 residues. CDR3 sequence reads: CSARDQKSASYEQYF. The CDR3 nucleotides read TGCAGTGCTAGAGACCAAAAGAGTGCGAGCTACGAGCAGTACTTC.

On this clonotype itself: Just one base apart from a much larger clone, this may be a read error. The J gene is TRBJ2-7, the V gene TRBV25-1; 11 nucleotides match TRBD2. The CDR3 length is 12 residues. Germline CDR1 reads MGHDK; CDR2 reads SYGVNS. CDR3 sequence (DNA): TGTGCCAGCACCCTAGCGGGAGGCGAGCAGTGCTTC. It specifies CASTLAGGEQCF.

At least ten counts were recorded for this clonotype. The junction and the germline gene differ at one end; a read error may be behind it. The chain's CDR3 is CASGMDTQYF. In DNA form, the CDR3 reads TGTGCCAGTGGTATGGATACGCAGTATTTT. The gene calls are TRBV19 and TRBJ2-3; D is undetermined. The CDR3 is 10 residues long. Germline-derived CDR1 and CDR2 are LNHDA and SQIVND (reference sequence).

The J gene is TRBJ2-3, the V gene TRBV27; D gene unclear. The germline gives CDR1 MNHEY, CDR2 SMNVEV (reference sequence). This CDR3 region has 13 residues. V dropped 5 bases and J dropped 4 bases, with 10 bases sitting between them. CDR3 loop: CASSIGDADTQYF. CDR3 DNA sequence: TGTGCCAGCAGTATAGGAGACGCAGATACGCAGTATTTT.

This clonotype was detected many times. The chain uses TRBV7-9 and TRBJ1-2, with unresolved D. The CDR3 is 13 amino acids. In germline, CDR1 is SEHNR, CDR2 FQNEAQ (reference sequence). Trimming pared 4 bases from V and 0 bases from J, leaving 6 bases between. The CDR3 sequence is CASSYGTNYGYTF. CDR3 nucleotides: TGTGCCAGCAGCTACGGCACTAACTATGGCTACACCTTC. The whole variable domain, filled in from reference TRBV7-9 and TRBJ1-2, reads DTGVSQNPRHKITKRGQNVTFRCDPISEHNRLYWYRQTLGQGPEFLTYFQNEAQLEKSRLLSDRFSAERPKGSFSTLEIQRTEQGDSAMYLCASSYGTNYGYTFGSGTRLTVV.

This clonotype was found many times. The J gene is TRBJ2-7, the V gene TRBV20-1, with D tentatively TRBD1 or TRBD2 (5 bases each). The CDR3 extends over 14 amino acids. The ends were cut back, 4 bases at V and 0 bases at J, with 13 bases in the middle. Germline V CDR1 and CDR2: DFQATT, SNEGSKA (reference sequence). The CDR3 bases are TGCAGTGCTACAAAGGGGAGCAGCTCCTACGAGCAGTACTTC. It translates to CSATKGSSSYEQYF.

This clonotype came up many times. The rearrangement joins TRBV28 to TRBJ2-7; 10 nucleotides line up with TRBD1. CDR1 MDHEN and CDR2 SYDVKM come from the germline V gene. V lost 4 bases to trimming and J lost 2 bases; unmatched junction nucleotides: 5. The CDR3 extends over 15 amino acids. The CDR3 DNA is TGTGCCAGCAGTTCTACCGGGACAGGGGCCTACGAGCAGTACTTC. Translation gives CASSSTGTGAYEQYF.

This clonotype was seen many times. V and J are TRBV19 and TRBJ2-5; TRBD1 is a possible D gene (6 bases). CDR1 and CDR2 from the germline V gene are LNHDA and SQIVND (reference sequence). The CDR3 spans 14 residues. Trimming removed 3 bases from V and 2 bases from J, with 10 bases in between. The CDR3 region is CASSMLGTQETQYF. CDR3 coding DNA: TGTGCCAGTAGTATGTTGGGGACACAAGAGACCCAGTACTTC. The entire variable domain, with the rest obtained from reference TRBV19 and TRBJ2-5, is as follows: DGGITQSPKYLFRKEGQNVTLSCEQNLNHDAMYWYRQDPGQGLRLIYYSQIVNDFQKGDIAEGYSVSREKKESFPLTVTSAQKNPTAFYLCASSMLGTQETQYFGPGTRLLVL.

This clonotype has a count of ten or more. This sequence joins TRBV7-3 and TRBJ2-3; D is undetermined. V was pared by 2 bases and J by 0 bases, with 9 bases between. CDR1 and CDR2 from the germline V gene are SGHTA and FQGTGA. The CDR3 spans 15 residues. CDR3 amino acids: CASSLGYTSTDTQYF. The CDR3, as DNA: TGTGCCAGCAGCTTAGGCTACACTAGCACAGATACGCAGTATTTT.

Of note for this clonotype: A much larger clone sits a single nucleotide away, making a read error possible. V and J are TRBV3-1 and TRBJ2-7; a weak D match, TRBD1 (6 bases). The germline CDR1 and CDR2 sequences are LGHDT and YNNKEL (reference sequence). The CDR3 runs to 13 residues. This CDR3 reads CARSQGQSYEQYF. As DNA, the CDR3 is TGTGCCAGAAGCCAAGGACAGTCCTACGAGCAGTACTTC.

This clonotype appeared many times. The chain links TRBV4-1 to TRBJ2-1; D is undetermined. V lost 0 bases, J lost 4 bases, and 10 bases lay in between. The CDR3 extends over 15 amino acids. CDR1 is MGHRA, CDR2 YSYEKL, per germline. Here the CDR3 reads CASSQEISDYNEQFF. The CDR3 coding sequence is TGCGCCAGCAGCCAAGAGATTTCTGATTACAATGAGCAGTTCTTC.

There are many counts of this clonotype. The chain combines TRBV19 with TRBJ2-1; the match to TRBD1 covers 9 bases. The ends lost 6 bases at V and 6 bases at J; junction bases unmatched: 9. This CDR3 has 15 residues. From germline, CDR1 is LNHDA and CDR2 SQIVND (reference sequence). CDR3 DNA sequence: TGTGCCAGTAGACTACCCGGGACAGGGATCAATGAGCAGTTCTTC. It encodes CASRLPGTGINEQFF.

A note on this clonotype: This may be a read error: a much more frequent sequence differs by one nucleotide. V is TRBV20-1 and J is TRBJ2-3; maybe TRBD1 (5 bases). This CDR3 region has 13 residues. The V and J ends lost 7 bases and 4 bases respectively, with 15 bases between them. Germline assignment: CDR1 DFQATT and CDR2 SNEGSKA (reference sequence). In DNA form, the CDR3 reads TGCAGTGATAGGGGCAGGTCTTCAGATACGCAGTATTTT. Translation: CSDRGRSSDTQYF.

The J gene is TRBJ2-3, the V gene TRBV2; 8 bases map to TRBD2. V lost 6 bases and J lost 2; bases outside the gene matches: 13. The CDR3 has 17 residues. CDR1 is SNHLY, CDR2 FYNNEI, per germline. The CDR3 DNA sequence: TGTGCCAGCAGCGCACCCTCCGGCGGGGGGCCCACAGATACGCAGTATTTT. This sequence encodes CASSAPSGGGPTDTQYF. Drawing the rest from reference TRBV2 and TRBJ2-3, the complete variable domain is EPEVTQTPSHQVTQMGQEVILRCVPISNHLYFYWYRQILGQKVEFLVSFYNNEISEKSEIFDDQFSVERPDGSNFTLKIRSTKLEDSAMYFCASSAPSGGGPTDTQYFGPGTRLTVL.

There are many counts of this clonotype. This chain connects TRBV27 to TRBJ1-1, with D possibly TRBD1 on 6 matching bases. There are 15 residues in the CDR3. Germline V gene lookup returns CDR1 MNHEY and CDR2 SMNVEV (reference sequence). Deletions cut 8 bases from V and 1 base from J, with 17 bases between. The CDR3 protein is CASGRSQGWNTEAFF. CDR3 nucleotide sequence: TGTGCCAGCGGACGGTCACAGGGTTGGAACACTGAAGCTTTCTTT.